This TCR beta chain was obtained from a study of blood T cell repertoires in COVID-19. Study-level background: Sample material is recorded as cDNA or gDNA derived from T cells, B-cell-depleted T cells, or PBMCs.

This clone was counted a single time. Authors' methods: Estimated nucleated cell counts came from reference gene primer amplification. The protocol was immunoSEQ multiplex PCR, while the TCRdb copy is restricted to in-frame clones and leaves out a portion. The DNA gave D and trimming, while V, J and clone size come from that table. The data hold hundreds of thousands of clones, with roughly 87% observed a single time. The V and J ends lost 3 bases and 6 bases respectively, with 11 bases between them. Germline CDR1 reads KGHSH; CDR2 reads LQKENI. The CDR3 totals 13 residues. The cohort comprised adults aged roughly 18 to 95 years residing in some 24 US areas. Clinical history as reported by participants underpinned cohort assignment.

The chain is built from TRBV18 and TRBJ1-2; D gene unclear. Sequenced: PBMCs or T cells enriched from blood (not recorded which). The sequence was collected from a woman in her thirties with acute COVID-19. DNA for the CDR3: TGTGCCAGCTCACCTGCAGGTCCGCATGGCTACACCTTC. Its protein product is CASSPAGPHGYTF.